This T cell receptor (beta chain) emerged from a study of monozygotic twins with inflammatory bowel disease. Study-level findings and limits: Researchers reported no repertoire similarity difference between concordant and discordant twins, possibly from limited power.

Germline assignment: CDR1 LGHDT and CDR2 YNNKEL (reference sequence). CDR3 length: 14 amino acids. With respect to this clonotype: The target antigen is unknown.

For each CDR3 protein, TCRdb gives one entry from its re-call of the 5' RACE reads, without DNA. The repertoire table contains around 400,000 distinct CDR3 sequences. The gene calls are TRBV3-1 and TRBJ1-1. The material sequenced was blood. This receptor was taken from a human donor with ulcerative colitis or Crohn's disease, or a healthy co-twin of an affected twin (not recorded which). The CDR3 is CASSQVVGGSEAFF.